These 21 T cell receptor beta chains came from one sample sequenced in a study of shared clonotypes between healthy human individuals. TCRdb's copy holds only in-frame clones and misses some; the assay was immunoSEQ multiplex PCR. The sample shows roughly 1,500,000 clones, approximately 98% of them seen only once. Sequencing used naive CD4+ T cells sorted from blood. Described subset: CD45RA+ positively selected. The receptors come from a man under 40 in good health.

The chain carries TRBV30 and TRBJ2-2, with D uncertain. CDR1 is GTSNPN and CDR2 is SVGIG in the germline V gene (reference sequence). The CDR3 runs to 13 residues. Trimming pared 5 bases from V and 1 base from J, leaving 8 bases between. The CDR3 DNA reads TGTGCCTGGGCGGATCGGAACACCGGGGAGCTGTTTTTT. The encoded protein is CAWADRNTGELFF.

The chain employs TRBV20-1 and TRBJ1-5; D gene unclear. CDR1 and CDR2 from the germline V gene are DFQATT and SNEGSKA (reference sequence). The V end was cut by 6 bases, the J end by 9 bases, with 12 bases between. The CDR3 is made up of 11 amino acids. This CDR3 reads CSASHGGPQHF. CDR3 sequence (DNA): TGCAGTGCGTCGCATGGCGGGCCCCAGCATTTT.

Remarks on this clone: Other DNA sequences in the same sample also yield this CDR3. The chain has TRBV15 and TRBJ2-3, with 7 nucleotides matching TRBD1. This CDR3 has 13 amino acids. Per germline, CDR1 LNHNV and CDR2 YYDKDF (reference sequence). Trimming at V came to 1 base and at J to 6 bases, leaving 1 base not matched to a gene. The CDR3 loop reads CATSRGGGDTQYF. CDR3 sequence (DNA): TGTGCCACCAGCAGAGGAGGGGGCGATACGCAGTATTTT.

The rearrangement uses TRBV6-4 and TRBJ2-3; D gene unclear. The CDR3 runs to 15 residues. Germline CDR1 is MRHNA and CDR2 is SNTAGT. The V end lost 5 bases, the J end lost 4 bases, and 16 bases lay between the germline ends. The CDR3 nucleotides are TGTGCCAGCAGTAGAGAGGTTAGAGGCGCAGATACGCAGTATTTT. It encodes CASSREVRGADTQYF.

V usage is TRBV5-6 and J usage is TRBJ2-7; D may match TRBD1 or TRBD2 (5 bases each). V lost 0 bases to trimming and J lost 3 bases, with 13 bases between them. CDR3 length equals 15 residues. Per germline, CDR1 SGHDT and CDR2 YYEEEE. The CDR3 DNA reads TGTGCCAGCAGCTTGGTAGGGGAGTCGGTCTACGAGCAGTACTTC. Translated, it gives CASSLVGESVYEQYF.

The genes are TRBV28 and TRBJ2-7; 9 bases are a match to TRBD2. Germline trimming cut 6 bases from V and 3 bases from J; bases unmatched to any gene: 15. Germline values: CDR1 MDHEN, CDR2 SYDVKM. The CDR3 runs 17 residues. The CDR3 DNA follows: TGTGCCAGCAGCCCCGGGACTAGCTCCGTAAGGAACTACGAGCAGTACTTC. Translating it yields CASSPGTSSVRNYEQYF.

This chain joins TRBV29-1 and TRBJ2-1; 15 nucleotides line up with TRBD2. The CDR3 extends over 14 amino acids. The V gene end was trimmed by 5 bases and the J gene end by 6 bases; junction bases not matched to a gene: 2. Germline CDR1 and CDR2: SQVTM and ANQGSEA. CDR3 DNA: TGCAGCGTTCGGACTAGCGGGAGGGTCAATGAGCAGTTCTTC. Its protein product is CSVRTSGRVNEQFF.

This clone was detected only once. The V and J genes are TRBV27 and TRBJ2-3, with D possibly TRBD2 on 5 matching bases. The CDR3 is 15 amino acids. The germline gives CDR1 MNHEY, CDR2 SMNVEV (reference sequence). V lost 6 bases, J lost 1 base, and 14 bases lay in between. The DNA of the CDR3 is TGTGCCAGCAGACAACTAGGGCTGGGCACAGATACGCAGTATTTT. It encodes CASRQLGLGTDTQYF.

The chain recombines TRBV7-8 with TRBJ2-5, with D possibly TRBD2 on 6 matching bases. Trimming took off 3 bases at V and 4 bases at J, with 9 bases between the two ends. The CDR3 covers 13 residues. Germline CDR1 is SGHVS and CDR2 is FQNEAQ. The CDR3 is CASSFGLRETQYF. CDR3 coding DNA: TGTGCCAGCAGCTTCGGACTACGAGAGACCCAGTACTTC. Full variable domain (rest looked up from reference TRBV7-8 and TRBJ2-5): GAGVSQSPRYKVAKRGQDVALRCDPISGHVSLFWYQQALGQGPEFLTYFQNEAQLDKSGLPSDRFFAERPEGSVSTLKIQRTQQEDSAVYLCASSFGLRETQYFGPGTRLLVL.

The genes are TRBV9 and TRBJ2-1; D uncertain. This CDR3 spans 15 amino acids. Germline CDR1 is SGDLS and CDR2 is YYNGEE. V lost 0 bases to trimming and J lost 2 bases, with 9 bases between them. CDR3 in amino acids: CASSVGSQPYNEQFF. The DNA for the CDR3 is TGTGCCAGCAGCGTAGGTTCTCAACCCTACAATGAGCAGTTCTTC. The complete variable domain, with remaining parts taken from reference TRBV9 and TRBJ2-1, reads DSGVTQTPKHLITATGQRVTLRCSPRSGDLSVYWYQQSLDQGLQFLIQYYNGEERAKGNILERFSAQQFPDLHSELNLSSLELGDSALYFCASSVGSQPYNEQFFGPGTRLTVL.

The genes are TRBV7-2 and TRBJ2-3; D possibly corresponds to TRBD2 (5 bases). V gave up 4 bases and J gave up 3 bases, with 11 bases separating them. The CDR3 is made up of 14 amino acids. Germline CDR1 reads SGHTA; CDR2 reads FQGNSA. DNA for the CDR3: TGTGCCAGCAGCTCGAACCCGGGAACAGATACGCAGTATTTT. It specifies CASSSNPGTDTQYF.

The chain joins TRBV5-6 to TRBJ1-5, with 9 bases identical to TRBD1. Germline CDR1 and CDR2: SGHDT and YYEEEE. The CDR3 has 16 amino acids. V lost 1 base, J lost 5 bases, and 7 bases stayed unmatched. CDR3 DNA: TGTGCCAGCAGCTTGTTTCCGGGACAGGGTGATCAGCCCCAGCATTTT. This gives the protein CASSLFPGQGDQPQHF.

The J gene is TRBJ1-2, the V gene TRBV2, with TRBD1 matching 7 bases. The germline V gene encodes CDR1 SNHLY and CDR2 FYNNEI. J was trimmed by 8 bases and V by 6 bases; bases with no gene match: 12. The CDR3 loop spans 14 amino acids. Here the CDR3 DNA reads TGTGCCAGCAGCGGCGGACAGGTCCCATCAGGCTACACCTTC. Its protein product is CASSGGQVPSGYTF.

The chain recombines TRBV18 with TRBJ2-5; D uncertain. This CDR3 region has 12 residues. Germline values: CDR1 KGHSH, CDR2 LQKENI. V was pared by 4 bases and J by 1 base, with 4 bases between. CDR3 in amino acids: CASSLVQETQYF. The DNA for the CDR3 is TGTGCCAGCTCACTTGTCCAAGAGACCCAGTACTTC.

The J gene is TRBJ1-3, the V gene TRBV4-3; D ambiguous. Trimming took off 0 bases at V and 3 bases at J, with 9 bases between the two ends. The CDR3 length is 15 residues. The V gene's germline CDR1 is LGHNA and CDR2 YSLEER. CDR3 in amino acids: CASSQEGNVGNTIYF. The CDR3 nucleotides are TGCGCCAGCAGCCAAGAAGGGAACGTTGGAAACACCATATATTTT.

This chain links TRBV28 with TRBJ1-4; possible D gene TRBD1, 6 bases. Trimming stripped 5 bases from V and 5 bases from J, with 12 bases between. This CDR3 is built from 14 residues. Germline CDR1 MDHEN, CDR2 SYDVKM. The CDR3: CASSPGALNEKLFF. DNA of the CDR3: TGTGCCAGCAGTCCAGGGGCGTTGAATGAAAAACTGTTTTTT.

The CDR3 DNA is TGTGCCAGCAGGATCCCAAAGGGGGGGGCTGCCCACTATGGCTACACCTTC. Its translation is CASRIPKGGAAHYGYTF. This sequence joins TRBV28 and TRBJ1-2; the D gene is possibly TRBD1 (6 bases). The CDR3 is made up of 17 amino acids. With 6 bases removed from V and 3 bases from J, the gap between germline ends came to 23 bases. From germline, CDR1 is MDHEN and CDR2 SYDVKM.

In this sample, this clone turned up once. The V and J genes are TRBV19 and TRBJ2-7, with D tentatively TRBD2 (5 bases). CDR3 length equals 13 residues. Germline CDR1 and CDR2: LNHDA and SQIVND (reference sequence). The V gene lost 1 base and the J gene lost 7 bases, with 11 bases spanning the gap. The CDR3, as DNA: TGTGCCAGTAGTATAGGACTATTTAAGGAGCAGTACTTC. As protein: CASSIGLFKEQYF. The complete variable domain, with remaining parts taken from reference TRBV19 and TRBJ2-7, reads DGGITQSPKYLFRKEGQNVTLSCEQNLNHDAMYWYRQDPGQGLRLIYYSQIVNDFQKGDIAEGYSVSREKKESFPLTVTSAQKNPTAFYLCASSIGLFKEQYFGPGTRLTVT.

The chain couples TRBV28 to TRBJ2-1; D may correspond to TRBD1 or TRBD2 (5 bases each). CDR3 length: 13 amino acids. Germline V gene lookup returns CDR1 MDHEN and CDR2 SYDVKM. V lost 5 bases to trimming and J lost 8 bases, with 13 bases between them. For the CDR3, the DNA is TGTGCCAGCAGTGGGGACGCCGATTATGAGCAGTTCTTC. Translation gives CASSGDADYEQFF.

The chain carries TRBV5-5 and TRBJ2-3; TRBD2 agrees at 7 bases. After removal of 3 bases from V and 6 bases from J, the junction contained 16 bases not matched to a gene. Germline V gene lookup returns CDR1 SGHKS and CDR2 YYEKEE (reference sequence). This CDR3 comprises 17 residues. The CDR3 here is CASSSNPWRGGPDTQYF. The CDR3 nucleotides are TGTGCCAGCAGCTCCAACCCTTGGAGGGGAGGGCCGGATACGCAGTATTTT.

The chain combines TRBV11-3 with TRBJ2-7, with D possibly matching TRBD1 (7 bases). V was cut by 4 bases and J by 2 bases, with 12 bases left in between. Per germline, CDR1 SGHNT and CDR2 YENEEA. The CDR3 sequence is 14 residues long. DNA of the CDR3: TGTGCCAGCAGCTCTGCGGGACAGCCCTACGAGCAGTACTTC. Protein sequence: CASSSAGQPYEQYF. The entire variable domain, with the rest obtained from reference TRBV11-3 and TRBJ2-7, is as follows: EAGVVQSPRYKIIEKKQPVAFWCNPISGHNTLYWYLQNLGQGPELLIRYENEEAVDDSQLPKDRFSAERLKGVDSTLKIQPAELGDSAVYLCASSSAGQPYEQYFGPGTRLTVT.